The 22 T cell receptor beta chains below all came from one sample that was sequenced in a study of a mutant IDH1 vaccine in newly diagnosed glioma (dated by TCRdb to about 2021). In light of the paper, this sample's time point label describes: baseline, week 1 (first vaccination visit). Interpreted using the paper, the treatment or condition label stands for: pre-vaccination baseline after standard-of-care therapy. The library was prepared using the immunoSEQ multiplex PCR assay. TCRdb carries this immuneACCESS record with in-frame sequences only. Its versions omit some clonotypes, under half of them owing to an unresolved V gene in the studies checked, with the rest unexplained. This sample comprises around 15,000 clones, nearly 97% of them detected only once. The ten largest clones take up about 3.9% of the sample. The specimen comprised peripheral blood mononuclear cells (PBMCs), sampled from a glioma patient treated with radiotherapy, temozolomide or both. Receptors were obtained from a young woman with glioma. Some clones in this sample may be carry-over from other donors' samples.

This clone was detected once. At the DNA level, this CDR3 is encoded by other sequences in the same sample as well. This sequence joins TRBV18 and TRBJ1-2, with TRBD1 as a possible D gene (6 bases). V was trimmed by 6 bases and J by 1 base, leaving 9 bases between them. This CDR3 is 13 amino acids long. Germline CDR1 and CDR2: KGHSH and LQKENI. The CDR3 is CASSLQGNYGYTF. The DNA of the CDR3 is TGTGCCAGCTCGCTACAGGGTAACTATGGCTACACCTTC.

This clone was observed a single time. V is TRBV19 and J is TRBJ2-2, with 8 positions matching TRBD1. Germline trimming cut 3 bases from V and 5 bases from J; bases unmatched to any gene: 5. The CDR3 has 15 residues. CDR1 is LNHDA, CDR2 SQIVND, per germline (reference sequence). CDR3 DNA sequence: TGTGCCAGTAGTATTAGCGGACAGGGTACCGGGGAGCTGTTTTTT. It is translated as CASSISGQGTGELFF.

The table lists this clone with a count of one. The V call is TRBV7-8, the J call TRBJ1-4; D ambiguous. The CDR3 runs 15 residues. With 0 bases removed from V and 8 bases from J, the gap between germline ends came to 13 bases. CDR1 and CDR2 (germline): SGHVS, FQNEAQ. The DNA for the CDR3 is TGTGCCAGCAGCTTAGCTGAGATCACGGGGGAAAAACTGTTTTTT. Residues: CASSLAEITGEKLFF.

The chain has TRBV11-2 and TRBJ1-1, with TRBD1 matching over 8 bases. CDR3 length equals 17 residues. J was trimmed by 6 bases and V by 2 bases; bases with no gene match: 14. Germline lookup yields CDR1 SGHAT and CDR2 FQNNGV. The CDR3 DNA sequence: TGTGCCAGCAGCTTAATAAATCGCCGCAGGGGGCATCCTGAAGCTTTCTTT. Amino acids: CASSLINRRRGHPEAFF.

The V gene is TRBV18, the J gene TRBJ2-5, with 11 positions matching TRBD2. The CDR3 consists of 18 residues. Trimming at V came to 2 bases and at J to 5 bases, leaving 13 bases not matched to a gene. From germline, CDR1 is KGHSH and CDR2 LQKENI. Written as DNA, the CDR3 is TGTGCCAGCTCACCAGTCGGAATAGTAGCGGGGGGGCAGGAGACCCAGTACTTC. The encoded protein is CASSPVGIVAGGQETQYF.

This sequence joins TRBV10-3 and TRBJ1-2; TRBD1 is a possible D gene (5 bases). CDR1 is ENHRY, CDR2 SYGVKD, per germline. V lost 0 bases and J 5 bases, leaving 10 bases between the germline ends. The CDR3 is made up of 14 amino acids. CDR3 protein: CAISESRGGYGYTF. The CDR3 region has the DNA TGTGCCATCAGTGAGTCGAGGGGAGGGTATGGCTACACCTTC.

This sequence joins TRBV5-1 and TRBJ2-6, with TRBD2 as a possible D gene (5 bases). Trimming pared 3 bases from V and 0 bases from J, leaving 7 bases between. This CDR3 has 15 amino acids. CDR1 is SGHRS, CDR2 YFSETQ, per germline. The CDR3 DNA sequence: TGCGCCAGCAGCTACGGAGGCTCTGGGGCCAACGTCCTGACTTTC. This translates into CASSYGGSGANVLTF.

The chain uses TRBV5-4 and TRBJ2-3; 7 positions agree with TRBD1. J gave up 2 bases and V 3 bases, and 6 bases lay outside the gene matches. Germline V gene data show CDR1 as SGHNT and CDR2 as YYREEE (reference sequence). The length of the CDR3 is 15 residues. The CDR3 here is CASSWTGTLTDTQYF. CDR3 nucleotides: TGTGCCAGCAGCTGGACAGGCACCCTCACAGATACGCAGTATTTT.

This chain uses TRBV5-4 with TRBJ2-1, with D possibly being TRBD1 (6 bases). The CDR3 is 14 residues long. Germline lookup yields CDR1 SGHNT and CDR2 YYREEE (reference sequence). The germline V and J ends were trimmed by 0 bases and 5 bases, with 9 bases remaining between them. CDR3 sequence: CASSLDPGDNEQFF. The CDR3 DNA follows: TGTGCCAGCAGCTTGGATCCAGGGGACAATGAGCAGTTCTTC. Full variable domain (outside the CDR3, taken from reference TRBV5-4 and TRBJ2-1): ETGVTQSPTHLIKTRGQQVTLRCSSQSGHNTVSWYQQALGQGPQFIFQYYREEENGRGNFPPRFSGLQFPNYSSELNVNALELDDSALYLCASSLDPGDNEQFFGPGTRLTVL.

The rearrangement links TRBV7-9 to TRBJ2-2; D perhaps matches TRBD2 (6 bases). This CDR3 spans 15 amino acids. V gave up 3 bases and J gave up 4 bases, with 12 bases separating them. The germline CDR1 and CDR2 sequences are SEHNR and FQNEAQ (reference sequence). This CDR3 reads CASSLLEGPTGELFF. CDR3 DNA: TGTGCCAGCAGCTTGCTGGAGGGCCCCACCGGGGAGCTGTTTTTT.

The V gene is TRBV11-2, the J gene TRBJ1-4; D remains ambiguous. From germline, CDR1 is SGHAT and CDR2 FQNNGV. The CDR3 has 12 amino acids. Trimming shortened V by 1 base and J by 7 bases, and 4 bases separated the two germline ends. This CDR3 reads CASSLVFEKLFF. CDR3 nucleotides: TGTGCCAGCAGCTTAGTATTTGAAAAACTGTTTTTT.

The chain is built from TRBV7-2 and TRBJ2-1; D is perhaps TRBD2 (6 bases). CDR1 and CDR2 from the germline V gene are SGHTA and FQGNSA. Deletions cut 10 bases from V and 0 bases from J, with 10 bases between. This CDR3 spans 13 amino acids. CDR3 DNA sequence: TGTGCCACCGGGGGAATCTCCTACAATGAGCAGTTCTTC. Its translation: CATGGISYNEQFF.

The rearrangement links TRBV5-1 to TRBJ2-1; weak D call: TRBD1 (5 bases). The CDR3 is 12 amino acids. Germline V gene data show CDR1 as SGHRS and CDR2 as YFSETQ. With 2 bases removed from V and 9 bases from J, the gap between germline ends came to 9 bases. CDR3 sequence (DNA): TGCGCCAGCAGCTTAGGGGTAGGTGAGCAGTTCTTC. Amino acid sequence: CASSLGVGEQFF.

The V and J genes are TRBV6-6 and TRBJ2-7; perhaps TRBD2 as D (5 bases). Trimming left V 6 bases short and J 12 bases short, with 21 bases between. The CDR3 has 13 residues. Germline V gives CDR1 MNHNY, CDR2 SVGAGI (reference sequence). CDR3 residues: CASSHGDESPRYF. In nucleotides, the CDR3 is TGTGCCAGCAGCCACGGGGATGAGTCTCCCAGGTACTTC.

The gene calls are TRBV6-6 and TRBJ2-7, with a weak D call TRBD1 (6 bases). CDR3 length equals 14 residues. V lost 6 bases, J lost 5 bases, and 17 bases lay in between. Germline V lookup: CDR1 MNHNY, CDR2 SVGAGI (reference sequence). For the CDR3, the DNA is TGTGCCAGCAGCCCCCCGGGACACTCGAACGAGCAGTACTTC. It specifies CASSPPGHSNEQYF.

The V call is TRBV7-9, the J call TRBJ2-3; TRBD2 matches at 9 bases. Unmatched junction bases numbered 5, after V lost 5 bases and J lost 2 bases. This CDR3 has 15 residues. The germline gives CDR1 SEHNR, CDR2 FQNEAQ (reference sequence). The CDR3 sequence: CASSLGTSYTDTQYF. CDR3 nucleotides: TGTGCCAGCAGCCTGGGGACTAGCTACACAGATACGCAGTATTTT.

In DNA, the CDR3 is TGCGCCAGGAGGAGGAACACCGGGGAGCTGTTTTTT. Its translation: CARRRNTGELFF. The V and J genes are TRBV5-1 and TRBJ2-2; D not resolved. Trimming removed 8 bases from V and 1 base from J, with 6 bases in between. The CDR3 covers 12 residues. Germline V gene sequence: CDR1 SGHRS, CDR2 YFSETQ.

The CDR3 DNA sequence: TGTGCCAGCAGTTACTCACGGGATCGGGGGGACACCATATATTTT. Its translation is CASSYSRDRGDTIYF. The chain joins TRBV6-5 to TRBJ1-3; the D gene is possibly TRBD1 (5 bases). Germline lookup yields CDR1 MNHEY and CDR2 SVGAGI. The V and J ends lost 0 bases and 8 bases respectively, with 14 bases between them. CDR3 length equals 15 residues.

The V and J genes are TRBV15 and TRBJ2-5; tentatively, D is TRBD2 (6 bases). Germline CDR1 is LNHNV and CDR2 is YYDKDF (reference sequence). CDR3 length equals 16 residues. V lost 3 bases, J lost 4 bases, and 18 bases lay in between. DNA for the CDR3: TGTGCCACCAGCAGGCAACTCCCTCCGGAGGGAGAGACCCAGTACTTC. Translation: CATSRQLPPEGETQYF.

The chain links TRBV10-3 to TRBJ2-5; D is undetermined. The germline V gene has CDR1 ENHRY and CDR2 SYGVKD. The CDR3 covers 11 residues. Trimming pared 6 bases from V and 5 bases from J, leaving 7 bases between. The CDR3 region has the DNA TGTGCCATCAGGGCAGAGGAGACCCAGTACTTC. This gives the protein CAIRAEETQYF.

This sequence joins TRBV11-2 and TRBJ2-7; D perhaps matches TRBD2 (6 bases). Germline V CDR1 and CDR2: SGHAT, FQNNGV. Trimming took off 5 bases at V and 1 base at J, with 12 bases between the two ends. The CDR3 is 14 residues long. This chain's CDR3 is CASSGGTDSYEQYF. The CDR3 DNA reads TGTGCCAGCAGCGGGGGGACGGATTCCTACGAGCAGTACTTC.

The genes are TRBV19 and TRBJ2-7; 11 nucleotides line up with TRBD2. J lost 4 bases, V lost 4 bases, and 0 bases had no gene match. Germline V gives CDR1 LNHDA, CDR2 SQIVND (reference sequence). The CDR3 covers 13 residues. The CDR3 nucleotides read TGTGCCAGTAGTACTAGCGGGGGGTACGAGCAGTACTTC. Translating gives CASSTSGGYEQYF.